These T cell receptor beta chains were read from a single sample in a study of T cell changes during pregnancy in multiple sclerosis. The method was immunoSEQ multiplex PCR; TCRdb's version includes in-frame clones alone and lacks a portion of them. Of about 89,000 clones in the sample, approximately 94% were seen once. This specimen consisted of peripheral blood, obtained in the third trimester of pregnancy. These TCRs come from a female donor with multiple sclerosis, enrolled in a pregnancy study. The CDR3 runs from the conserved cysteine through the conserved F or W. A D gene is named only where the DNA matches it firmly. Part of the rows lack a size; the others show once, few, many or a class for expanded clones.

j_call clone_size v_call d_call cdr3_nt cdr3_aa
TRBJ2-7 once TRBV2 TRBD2 TGTGCCAGCAGTGCAACTAGCGGGGGGACCCTCGTTTTCCACGAGCAGTACTTC CASSATSGGTLVFHEQYF
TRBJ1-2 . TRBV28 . TGTGCCAGCTATCCCCCGGGACATTCCCTTTATGGCTACACCTTC CASYPPGHSLYGYTF
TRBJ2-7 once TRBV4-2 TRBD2 TGTGCCAGCAGCCAAGGGACTAGCGTTACCTACGAGCAGTACTTC CASSQGTSVTYEQYF
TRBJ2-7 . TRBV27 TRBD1 TGTGCCAGCAGTGTCCGGGGACAGGGTCCCTACGAGCAGTACTTC CASSVRGQGPYEQYF
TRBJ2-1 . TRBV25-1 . TGTGCCAGCAGTGAAGGCAGGTCTCAGTTCTTC CASSEGRSQFF
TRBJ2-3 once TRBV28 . TGTGCCAGCAGTTCCCCCGGACGGGGAAGCACAGATACGCAGTATTTT CASSSPGRGSTDTQYF
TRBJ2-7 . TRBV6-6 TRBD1 TGTGCCAGCAGTTACTCGGGACAGGGGGCGGGGGAGCAGTACTTC CASSYSGQGAGEQYF
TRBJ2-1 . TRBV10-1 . TGCGCCAGCAGTGAAATCGGGTCTCCCCCCTACAATGAGCAGTTCTTC CASSEIGSPPYNEQFF
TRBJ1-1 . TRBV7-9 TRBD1 TGTGCCAGCAGCTTCACAGGGGGTACTACTGAAGCTTTCTTT CASSFTGGTTEAFF
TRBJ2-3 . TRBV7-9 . TGTGCCAGCAGCTTACTCTCTTGGGGCAGTCGGGGCACAGATACGCAGTATTTT CASSLLSWGSRGTDTQYF
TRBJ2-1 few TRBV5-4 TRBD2 TGTGCCAGCAGCGGGGGGGGACTAGCGGGAGGTTCCCCTCTCAATGAGCAGTTCTTC CASSGGGLAGGSPLNEQFF
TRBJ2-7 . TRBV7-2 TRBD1 TGTGCCAGCAGCTACCGGGACAGGGGCGGGCGGGAGCAGTACTTC CASSYRDRGGREQYF
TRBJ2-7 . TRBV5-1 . TGCGCCAGCAGCTTGGCTAACCGTTACTACGAGCAGTACTTC CASSLANRYYEQYF
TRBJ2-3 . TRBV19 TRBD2 TGTGCCAGTAGTATTGGGCTAGCGGCCACAGATACGCAGTATTTT CASSIGLAATDTQYF
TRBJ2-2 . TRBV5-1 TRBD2 TGCGCCAGCAGCTTCATAGCGGGATTGAGCACCGGGGAGCTGTTTTTT CASSFIAGLSTGELFF
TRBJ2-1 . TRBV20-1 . TGCAGTGCGCCACAGGTAGCTGAGCAGTTCTTC CSAPQVAEQFF
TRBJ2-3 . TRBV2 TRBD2 TGTGCCAGCAGGGTTTCTAGCGGGCTCTTAGATACGCAGTATTTT CASRVSSGLLDTQYF
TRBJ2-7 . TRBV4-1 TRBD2 TGCGCCAGCAGCCCCACTAGCGGGAGCTCGTACGAGCAGTACTTC CASSPTSGSSYEQYF
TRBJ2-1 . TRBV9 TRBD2 TGTGCCAGCAGCGTAGGGGGACTAGCGGCCTACAATGAGCAGTTCTTC CASSVGGLAAYNEQFF